Listed below are T cell receptor beta chains from one sample, sequenced in a study of T cell repertoires in cytomegalovirus infection. TCRdb itself ran the reads through MiXCR, one entry per CDR3 protein. Here the sample spans around 630,000 distinct CDR3 sequences, less than 25% being singletons. Sequencing was done on a sample of CD8+ T cells from PBMCs. The receptors derive from a human donor in good health (CMV status not recorded). Some clones in this sample may be carry-over from other donors' samples. The CDR3 runs from the conserved cysteine through the conserved F or W. Fields, in order: J gene, clone size, CDR3 length, V gene, D gene, CDR3 DNA, CDR3 protein. The D gene is left open where the match is weak. Clone size appears in some rows only: once, few, many, or a class for an expanded clone.

J: TRBJ2-1
size: few
length: 13
V: TRBV7-9
D: .
DNA: TGTGCCAGCAGCCCCCCCCTCGACATTGTAGAGTTCTTC
CDR3: CASSPPLDIVEFF

J: TRBJ2-3
size: .
length: 16
V: TRBV9
D: TRBD2
DNA: TGTGCCAGCAGCGTAGACAAGCGGGGGAGCGGAGATACGCAGTATTTT
CDR3: CASSVDKRGSGDTQYF

J: TRBJ2-3
size: few
length: 16
V: TRBV2
D: .
DNA: TGTGCCAGCAGTGAACACCCAGGGATTTTCACAGATACGCAGTATTTT
CDR3: CASSEHPGIFTDTQYF

J: TRBJ1-5
size: .
length: 15
V: TRBV4-2
D: .
DNA: TGTGCCAGCAGCCAAGATCTAGGGGTAAATCAGCCCCAGCATTTT
CDR3: CASSQDLGVNQPQHF

J: TRBJ2-1
size: few
length: 13
V: TRBV28
D: .
DNA: TGTGCCAGCAGTTTTAGGTTTCAGAATGAGCAGTTCTTC
CDR3: CASSFRFQNEQFF

J: TRBJ2-7
size: .
length: 15
V: TRBV29-1
D: .
DNA: TGCAGCGTTGAAGATCCCGCCGGGAGCTCCTACGAGCAGTACTTC
CDR3: CSVEDPAGSSYEQYF

J: TRBJ1-4
size: .
length: 15
V: TRBV6-1
D: .
DNA: TGTGCCAACAGTGAAAGGGGGGCCGAGAATGAAAAACTGTTTTTT
CDR3: CANSERGAENEKLFF

J: TRBJ1-1
size: few
length: 17
V: TRBV14
D: .
DNA: TGTGCCAGCAGCCACTCAGGAATCCCCACGGTGAACACTGAAGCTTTCTTT
CDR3: CASSHSGIPTVNTEAFF

J: TRBJ2-3
size: many
length: 17
V: TRBV7-2
D: TRBD2
DNA: TGTGCCAGCAGCTTGAGGACTAGCGGGGGGAAAACAGATACGCAGTATTTT
CDR3: CASSLRTSGGKTDTQYF

J: TRBJ1-2
size: .
length: 13
V: TRBV6-5
D: .
DNA: TGTGCCAGCAGTTACCAGTCCAGTCAGGGCTACACCTTC
CDR3: CASSYQSSQGYTF

J: TRBJ1-2
size: .
length: 14
V: TRBV12-3/TRBV12-4
D: .
DNA: TGTGCCAGCAGTTTTCGGGGGGAAATTTATGGCTACACCTTC
CDR3: CASSFRGEIYGYTF

J: TRBJ2-1
size: many
length: 14
V: TRBV7-8
D: .
DNA: TGTGCCAGCAGCTCGCAGGGGGGGTACAATGAGCAGTTCTTC
CDR3: CASSSQGGYNEQFF

J: TRBJ2-1
size: few
length: 15
V: TRBV29-1
D: TRBD1
DNA: TGCAGCGTTGAAGATGACAGGGCTAAAGGGAATGAGCAGTTCTTC
CDR3: CSVEDDRAKGNEQFF

J: TRBJ2-1
size: .
length: 15
V: TRBV13
D: TRBD2
DNA: TGTGCCAGCAGCTTATTGAGAGCGGGGAGAAATGAGCAGTTCTTC
CDR3: CASSLLRAGRNEQFF

J: TRBJ2-3
size: few
length: 11
V: TRBV29-1
D: .
DNA: TGCAGCGTACCCAGACAGTATACGCAGTATTTT
CDR3: CSVPRQYTQYF

J: TRBJ1-5
size: few
length: 15
V: TRBV7-2
D: .
DNA: TGTGCCAGCAGCTTAGACGCAGGGGGCAATCAGCCCCAGCATTTT
CDR3: CASSLDAGGNQPQHF

J: TRBJ1-2
size: .
length: 15
V: TRBV12-3/TRBV12-4
D: TRBD1
DNA: TGTGCCAGCAGTTTAGCGCTGGACAGGGTTGAAGGCTACACCTTC
CDR3: CASSLALDRVEGYTF

J: TRBJ2-1
size: .
length: 15
V: TRBV5-1
D: TRBD2
DNA: TGCGCCAGCAGCTTTTTTGCGGGGGGAGACAATGAGCAGTTCTTC
CDR3: CASSFFAGGDNEQFF

J: TRBJ1-5
size: .
length: 13
V: TRBV19
D: .
DNA: TGTGCCAGTAGTATTGGGTTCTATCAGCCCCAGCATTTT
CDR3: CASSIGFYQPQHF

J: TRBJ2-1
size: many
length: 15
V: TRBV7-8
D: TRBD2
DNA: TGTGCCAGCAGCGAGACTAGCCGGTCCTACAATGAGCAGTTCTTC
CDR3: CASSETSRSYNEQFF

J: TRBJ2-3
size: .
length: 17
V: TRBV12-3/TRBV12-4
D: .
DNA: TGTGCCAGCAGTTTTAACAGACAGGAGCTTATCACAGATACGCAGTATTTT
CDR3: CASSFNRQELITDTQYF

J: TRBJ2-2
size: few
length: 17
V: TRBV4-1
D: TRBD1
DNA: TGCGCCAGCAGCCGGGAAGGACAGGGGGCCTCCGACGGGGAGCTGTTTTTT
CDR3: CASSREGQGASDGELFF

J: TRBJ2-1
size: many
length: 13
V: TRBV27
D: .
DNA: TGTGCCAGCCGCCCAGACAGCTACAATGAGCAGTTCTTC
CDR3: CASRPDSYNEQFF

J: TRBJ1-2
size: many
length: 15
V: TRBV12-5
D: .
DNA: TGTGCTAGTGGTTTGCCGCCTCTGCGTGGCTATGGCTACACCTTC
CDR3: CASGLPPLRGYGYTF

J: TRBJ1-1
size: .
length: 16
V: TRBV5-6
D: .
DNA: TGTGCCAGCAGCTTGTTAGGGGTAAAAGCGGACACTGAAGCTTTCTTT
CDR3: CASSLLGVKADTEAFF

J: TRBJ1-1
size: .
length: 17
V: TRBV5-6
D: TRBD1
DNA: TGTGCCAGCAGCTTGGGACAGGGGGCTACGGTGAACACTGAAGCTTTCTTT
CDR3: CASSLGQGATVNTEAFF

J: TRBJ2-1
size: .
length: 14
V: TRBV6-8
D: .
DNA: TGTGCCAGCAGTTACTCAGGGATAGTCAATGAGCAGTTCTTC
CDR3: CASSYSGIVNEQFF

J: TRBJ2-5
size: many
length: 16
V: TRBV6-2/TRBV6-3
D: .
DNA: TGTGCCAGCAGCGCTCGGGACAAGCTGTACCAAGAGACCCAGTACTTC
CDR3: CASSARDKLYQETQYF

J: TRBJ1-1
size: many
length: 14
V: TRBV7-6
D: .
DNA: TGTGCCAGCAGCTACGACTGGGGGAACACTGAAGCTTTCTTT
CDR3: CASSYDWGNTEAFF

J: TRBJ2-1
size: .
length: 16
V: TRBV2
D: .
DNA: TGTGCCAACAGTGTAATCCGGGGGCAGTCCTACAATGAGCAGTTCTTC
CDR3: CANSVIRGQSYNEQFF